Below are 21 T cell receptor beta chains sequenced from a single sample in a study of T cell responses to AZD1222 COVID-19 vaccine (dated by TCRdb to 2020 to 2022). Receptors were amplified or captured by the immunoSEQ multiplex PCR assay. The clones in this table, taken by TCRdb from immuneACCESS, are in-frame only. Not every clone is retained; where verified, under half of the shortfall comes from an unresolved V gene, and the cause of the rest is unknown. The sample profile shows 120,000 to 150,000 clones; 70% to 90% of them were found once. More than 12% of the sample rests with the top ten. The time point label here, explained by the study, means: baseline before first vaccination. The sample consisted of peripheral blood, taken on day 0 of AZD1222 vaccination. These receptors all come from an adult in good health.

This clone has more than one count but fewer than ten. Other nucleotide sequences in the sample specify the same CDR3. The rearrangement joins TRBV30 to TRBJ1-1; D ambiguous. Trimming took 2 bases from V and 4 from J, leaving 5 bases between them. The CDR3 is 11 amino acids. Per germline, CDR1 GTSNPN and CDR2 SVGIG (reference sequence). CDR3 sequence reads: CAWSWGTEAFF. CDR3 DNA: TGTGCCTGGAGTTGGGGCACTGAAGCTTTCTTT.

The chain recombines TRBV7-9 with TRBJ1-6; D is undetermined. The CDR3 extends over 12 amino acids. Trimming took 5 bases from V and 8 from J, leaving 7 bases between them. The germline CDR1 and CDR2 sequences are SEHNR and FQNEAQ (reference sequence). CDR3 residues: CASSLADSPLHF. CDR3 nucleotide sequence: TGTGCCAGCAGCCTTGCAGATTCACCCCTCCACTTT.

The chain is built from TRBV4-1 and TRBJ2-1; 9 bases are a match to TRBD2. The V gene's germline CDR1 is MGHRA and CDR2 YSYEKL. J gave up 7 bases and V 6 bases, and 13 bases lay outside the gene matches. The CDR3 totals 16 residues. This chain's CDR3 is CASSQNPGTSRNEQFF. CDR3 DNA sequence: TGCGCCAGCAGTCAAAACCCCGGGACTAGCCGTAATGAGCAGTTCTTC.

The CDR3: CASSLRLSSKETQYF. The CDR3 DNA follows: TGTGCCAGCAGCTTGCGATTATCCTCCAAAGAGACCCAGTACTTC. The V and J genes are TRBV5-6 and TRBJ2-5, with D unresolved. The germline CDR1 and CDR2 sequences are SGHDT and YYEEEE. Trimming stripped 1 base from V and 3 bases from J, with 13 bases between. CDR3 size: 15 residues. The full variable domain, in which reference TRBV5-6 and TRBJ2-5 provide the parts outside the CDR3, is DAGVTQSPTHLIKTRGQQVTLRCSPKSGHDTVSWYQQALGQGPQFIFQYYEEEERQRGNFPDRFSGHQFPNYSSELNVNALLLGDSALYLCASSLRLSSKETQYFGPGTRLLVL.

The chain carries TRBV7-2 and TRBJ1-1; D unresolved. Germline values: CDR1 SGHTA, CDR2 FQGNSA. The V gene lost 5 bases and the J gene lost 3 bases, with 13 bases spanning the gap. The CDR3 is 14 residues long. CDR3 DNA sequence: TGTGCCAGCAGCCCCTCAGAAGGGTACACTGAAGCTTTCTTT. This sequence encodes CASSPSEGYTEAFF.

The rearrangement joins TRBV27 to TRBJ1-3, with 10 positions matching TRBD1. The CDR3 length is 17 residues. V lost 4 bases to trimming and J lost 0 bases; unmatched junction nucleotides: 6. Per germline, CDR1 MNHEY and CDR2 SMNVEV (reference sequence). The CDR3 nucleotides are TGTGCCAGCAGTTCATGGACAGGGGGAATCTCTGGAAACACCATATATTTT. Translating it yields CASSSWTGGISGNTIYF.

The chain combines TRBV5-1 with TRBJ2-7; TRBD1 aligns across 9 bases. Looked up from germline, CDR1 is SGHRS and CDR2 is YFSETQ. The V and J ends lost 6 bases and 5 bases, in that order; junction bases with no gene match: 12. This CDR3 comprises 15 residues. Written as DNA, the CDR3 is TGCGCCAGCAACAACCCACAGGGGGCGGAAAACGAGCAGTACTTC. This encodes CASNNPQGAENEQYF.

The rearrangement joins TRBV7-8 to TRBJ2-7, with a weak D call TRBD2 (7 bases). CDR3 size: 16 residues. In germline, CDR1 is SGHVS, CDR2 FQNEAQ. V shed 5 bases and J shed 9 bases, with 26 bases lying between them. CDR3 DNA: TGTGCCAGCAGCCGAGGATCCGGGGGGCAGGCTACGGGGCAGTACTTC. Its translation: CASSRGSGGQATGQYF.

This chain uses TRBV19 with TRBJ1-2; D unclear. The germline CDR1 and CDR2 sequences are LNHDA and SQIVND (reference sequence). V lost 3 bases to trimming and J lost 13 bases, with 21 bases between them. The CDR3 runs to 14 residues. The CDR3 loop is CASSMSNLPGAGTF. The CDR3 DNA sequence: TGTGCCAGTAGTATGTCGAACCTGCCTGGCGCGGGCACCTTC.

The chain's CDR3 is CASSSRGQGNSPLHF. The CDR3 DNA is TGTGCCAGCAGTAGCCGGGGACAGGGTAATTCACCCCTCCACTTT. The chain couples TRBV16 to TRBJ1-6; 9 bases match TRBD1. The J segment lost 6 bases and the V segment lost 6 bases, leaving 6 bases of the junction unmatched. This CDR3 is built from 15 residues. Germline V gene lookup returns CDR1 KGHSY and CDR2 FQNENV.

This clone showed up just a few times. The chain couples TRBV10-3 to TRBJ1-2; unclear D gene. The V gene's germline CDR1 is ENHRY and CDR2 SYGVKD. The CDR3 extends over 13 amino acids. Trimming pared 0 bases from V and 6 bases from J, leaving 8 bases between. Written as DNA, the CDR3 is TGTGCCATCAGTGAGTCCCCAGCAGATGGCTACACCTTC. It is translated as CAISESPADGYTF.

This sequence joins TRBV28 and TRBJ1-2; 9 bases map to TRBD1. The CDR3 is made up of 15 amino acids. Germline CDR1 is MDHEN and CDR2 is SYDVKM. Unmatched junction bases numbered 10, after V lost 6 bases and J lost 5 bases. CDR3 sequence reads: CASRPGQGFVYGYTF. For the CDR3, the DNA is TGTGCCAGCAGACCGGGACAGGGATTTGTTTATGGCTACACCTTC.

This chain connects TRBV19 to TRBJ1-2; D perhaps matches TRBD1 (5 bases). There are 15 residues in the CDR3. Germline CDR1 LNHDA, CDR2 SQIVND (reference sequence). The ends were cut back, 4 bases at V and 5 bases at J, with 17 bases in the middle. CDR3 region: CASSNPFGTDYGYTF. The CDR3 DNA sequence: TGTGCCAGTAGTAACCCTTTCGGGACTGATTATGGCTACACCTTC.

The J gene is TRBJ1-2, the V gene TRBV19; a possible D gene is TRBD1 (5 bases). The germline V gene has CDR1 LNHDA and CDR2 SQIVND (reference sequence). Trimming took 4 bases from V and 10 from J, leaving 19 bases between them. The CDR3 sequence is 14 residues long. CDR3 protein: CASSTGSGRVIYTF. As DNA, the CDR3 is TGTGCCAGTAGTACGGGTTCGGGCAGGGTGATCTACACCTTC.

The chain joins TRBV5-1 to TRBJ2-2; tentatively, D is TRBD1 (5 bases). Germline CDR1 and CDR2: SGHRS and YFSETQ. Trimming removed 5 bases at V and 1 base at J, with 6 bases between. This CDR3 spans 13 amino acids. The CDR3 protein is CASRQGNTGELFF. In DNA form, the CDR3 reads TGCGCCAGCAGGCAGGGGAACACCGGGGAGCTGTTTTTT.

V and J are TRBV19 and TRBJ1-5; unclear D gene. Trimming left V 5 bases short and J 7 bases short, with 15 bases between. Germline CDR1 is LNHDA and CDR2 is SQIVND (reference sequence). This CDR3 is 14 amino acids long. The CDR3 spells CASSYLGSIQPQHF. CDR3 in DNA: TGTGCCAGTAGTTATCTAGGGAGTATCCAGCCCCAGCATTTT.

This clone was observed a handful of times. The rearrangement links TRBV24-1 to TRBJ2-2, with 7 bases fitting TRBD1. This CDR3 has 17 residues. V lost 2 bases to trimming and J lost 6 bases; unmatched junction nucleotides: 11. CDR1 and CDR2 (germline): KGHDR, SFDVKD. CDR3 loop: CATSDSKTGAASGELFF. The CDR3 coding sequence is TGTGCCACCAGTGATTCAAAAACAGGGGCCGCTTCCGGGGAGCTGTTTTTT.

The chain recombines TRBV6-1 with TRBJ2-1; 9 nucleotides match TRBD2. V dropped 3 bases and J dropped 10; count of bases not matched to a gene: 7. Germline lookup yields CDR1 MNHNS and CDR2 SASEGT. This CDR3 has 14 residues. The CDR3 DNA is TGTGCCAGCAGTGACGGGCGGGGGGGCGAGGAGCAGTTCTTC. Translation gives CASSDGRGGEEQFF.

On this clone: Other DNA sequences in the same sample also yield this CDR3. V usage is TRBV5-4 and J usage is TRBJ2-1; tentative D call: TRBD2 (7 bases). V gave up 2 bases and J gave up 0 bases, with 9 bases separating them. The CDR3 length is 15 residues. Looked up from germline, CDR1 is SGHNT and CDR2 is YYREEE (reference sequence). CDR3 sequence reads: CASSLRGGSYNEQFF. Here the CDR3 DNA reads TGTGCCAGCAGCTTAAGGGGGGGCTCCTACAATGAGCAGTTCTTC.

J is TRBJ1-2 and V is TRBV12-5; D ambiguous. CDR1 and CDR2 (germline): LGHNT, FRNRAP. Trimming took 4 bases from V and 4 from J, leaving 13 bases between them. The CDR3 length is 14 residues. CDR3 in amino acids: CASGSPHSTYGYTF. CDR3 bases: TGTGCTAGTGGTTCGCCCCACAGCACCTATGGCTACACCTTC.

The chain recombines TRBV19 with TRBJ1-5; D gene uncertain. V lost 7 bases to trimming and J lost 0 bases, with 10 bases between them. The V gene's germline CDR1 is LNHDA and CDR2 SQIVND (reference sequence). This CDR3 comprises 14 residues. This chain's CDR3 is CASNFVNSNQPQHF. CDR3 bases: TGTGCCAGTAATTTCGTCAATAGCAATCAGCCCCAGCATTTT.